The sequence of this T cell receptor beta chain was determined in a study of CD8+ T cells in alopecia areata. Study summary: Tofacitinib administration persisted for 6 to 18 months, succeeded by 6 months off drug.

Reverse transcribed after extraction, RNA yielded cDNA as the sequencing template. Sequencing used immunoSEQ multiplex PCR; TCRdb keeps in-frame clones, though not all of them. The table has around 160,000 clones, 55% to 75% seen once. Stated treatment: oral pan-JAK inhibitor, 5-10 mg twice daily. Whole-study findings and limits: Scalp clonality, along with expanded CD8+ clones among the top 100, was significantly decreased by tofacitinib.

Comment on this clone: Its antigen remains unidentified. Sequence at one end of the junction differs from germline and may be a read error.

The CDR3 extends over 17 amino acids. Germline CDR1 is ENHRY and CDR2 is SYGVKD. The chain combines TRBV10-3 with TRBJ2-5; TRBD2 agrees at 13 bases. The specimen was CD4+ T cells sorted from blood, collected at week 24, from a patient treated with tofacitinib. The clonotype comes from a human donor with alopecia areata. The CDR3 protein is CASSEELAGGSGETQYF. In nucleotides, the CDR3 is TGTGCCAGCAGTGAAGAACTAGCGGGGGGGTCGGGAGAGACCCAGTACTTC.